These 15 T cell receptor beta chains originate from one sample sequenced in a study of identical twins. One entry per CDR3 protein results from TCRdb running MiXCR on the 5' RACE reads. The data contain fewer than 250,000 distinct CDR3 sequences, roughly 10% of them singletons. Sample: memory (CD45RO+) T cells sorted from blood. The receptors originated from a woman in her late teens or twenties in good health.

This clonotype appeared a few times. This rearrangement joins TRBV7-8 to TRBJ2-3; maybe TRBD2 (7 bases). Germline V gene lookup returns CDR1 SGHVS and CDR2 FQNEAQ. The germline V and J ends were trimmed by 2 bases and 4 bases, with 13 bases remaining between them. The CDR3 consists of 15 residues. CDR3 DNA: TGTGCCAGCAGCTTAATGGGGGGGGCGGCAGATACGCAGTATTTT. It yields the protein CASSLMGGAADTQYF.

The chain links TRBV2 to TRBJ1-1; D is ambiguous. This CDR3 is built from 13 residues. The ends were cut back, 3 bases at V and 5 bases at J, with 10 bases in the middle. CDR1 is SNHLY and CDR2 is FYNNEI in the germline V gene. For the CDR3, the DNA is TGTGCCAGCAGTGATGAAGGGAGGACTGAAGCTTTCTTT. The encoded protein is CASSDEGRTEAFF. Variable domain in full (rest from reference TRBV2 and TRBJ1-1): EPEVTQTPSHQVTQMGQEVILRCVPISNHLYFYWYRQILGQKVEFLVSFYNNEISEKSEIFDDQFSVERPDGSNFTLKIRSTKLEDSAMYFCASSDEGRTEAFFGQGTRLTVV.

CDR3 DNA sequence: TGTGCCAGCATCCCCGGGGGGGGCCTTGGCTACACCTTC. The encoded protein is CASIPGGGLGYTF. The chain combines TRBV6-6 with TRBJ1-2; D possibly corresponds to TRBD1 (6 bases). The germline CDR1 and CDR2 sequences are MNHNY and SVGAGI (reference sequence). This CDR3 spans 13 amino acids. V lost 7 bases to trimming and J lost 7 bases, with 16 bases between them.

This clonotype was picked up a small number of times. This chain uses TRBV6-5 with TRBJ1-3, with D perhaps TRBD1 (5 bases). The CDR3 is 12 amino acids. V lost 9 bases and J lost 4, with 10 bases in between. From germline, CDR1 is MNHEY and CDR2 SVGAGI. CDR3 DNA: TGTGCCAGTGGGACTCTCGGAAACACCATATATTTT. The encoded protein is CASGTLGNTIYF.

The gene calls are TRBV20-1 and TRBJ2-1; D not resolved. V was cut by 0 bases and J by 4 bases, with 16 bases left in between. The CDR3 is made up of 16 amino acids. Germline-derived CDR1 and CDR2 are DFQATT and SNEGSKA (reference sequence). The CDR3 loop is CSARDPPNPEYNEQFF. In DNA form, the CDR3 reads TGCAGTGCTAGAGATCCACCCAACCCGGAATACAATGAGCAGTTCTTC.

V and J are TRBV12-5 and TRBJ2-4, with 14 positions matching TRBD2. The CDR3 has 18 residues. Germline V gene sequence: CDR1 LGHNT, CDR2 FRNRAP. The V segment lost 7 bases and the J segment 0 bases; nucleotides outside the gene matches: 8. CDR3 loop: CASAPGTSGGLAKNIQYF. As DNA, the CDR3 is TGTGCTAGTGCCCCTGGGACTAGCGGGGGTCTAGCCAAAAACATTCAGTACTTC.

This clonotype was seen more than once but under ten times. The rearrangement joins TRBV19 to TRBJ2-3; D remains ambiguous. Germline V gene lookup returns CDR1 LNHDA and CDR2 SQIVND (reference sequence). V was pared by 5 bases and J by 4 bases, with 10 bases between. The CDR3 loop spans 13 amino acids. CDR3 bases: TGTGCCAGTAGTGGTGTTAGAGCAGATACGCAGTATTTT. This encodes CASSGVRADTQYF.

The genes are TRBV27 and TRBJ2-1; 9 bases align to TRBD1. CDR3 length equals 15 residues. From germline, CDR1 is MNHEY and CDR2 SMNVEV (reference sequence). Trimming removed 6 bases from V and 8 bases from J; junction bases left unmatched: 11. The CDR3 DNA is TGTGCCAGCAGCTCCGGACGGGACAGGGCCCATGAGCAGTTCTTC. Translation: CASSSGRDRAHEQFF.

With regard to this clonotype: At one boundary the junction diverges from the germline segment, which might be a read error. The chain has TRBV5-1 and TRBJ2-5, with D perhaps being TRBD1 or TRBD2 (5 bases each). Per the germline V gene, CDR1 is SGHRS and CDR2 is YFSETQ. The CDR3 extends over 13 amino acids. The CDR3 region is CASSLQGVEIQYF. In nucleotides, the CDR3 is TGCGCCAGCAGCTTGCAGGGAGTGGAGATCCAGTACTTC.

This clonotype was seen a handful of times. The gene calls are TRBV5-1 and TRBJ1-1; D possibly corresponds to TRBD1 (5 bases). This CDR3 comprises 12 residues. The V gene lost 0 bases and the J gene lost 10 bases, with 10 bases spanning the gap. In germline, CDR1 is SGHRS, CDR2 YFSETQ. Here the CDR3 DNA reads TGCGCCAGCAGCTTGGTGGGGGACGGAGCTTTCTTT. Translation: CASSLVGDGAFF.

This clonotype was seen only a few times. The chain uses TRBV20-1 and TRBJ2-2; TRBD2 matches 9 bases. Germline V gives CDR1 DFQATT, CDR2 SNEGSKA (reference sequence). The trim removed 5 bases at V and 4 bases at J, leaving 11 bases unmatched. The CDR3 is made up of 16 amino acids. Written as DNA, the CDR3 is TGCAGTGCTCCCCTTTGGGCGGGAGGGCCCACCGGGGAGCTGTTTTTT. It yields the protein CSAPLWAGGPTGELFF.

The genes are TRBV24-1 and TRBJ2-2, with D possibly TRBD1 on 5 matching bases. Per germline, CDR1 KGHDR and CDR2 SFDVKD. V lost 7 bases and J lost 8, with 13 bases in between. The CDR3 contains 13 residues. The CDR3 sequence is CATRSGYSGELFF. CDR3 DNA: TGTGCCACCAGGTCAGGGTATTCGGGGGAGCTGTTTTTT.

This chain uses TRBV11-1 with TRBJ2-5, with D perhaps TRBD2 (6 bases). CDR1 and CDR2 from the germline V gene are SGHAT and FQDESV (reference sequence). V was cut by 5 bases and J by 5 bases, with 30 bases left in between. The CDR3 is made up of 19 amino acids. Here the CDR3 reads CASSVTEGTTSNVLETQYF. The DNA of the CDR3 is TGTGCCAGCAGCGTCACGGAGGGGACGACTAGTAATGTTCTGGAGACCCAGTACTTC.

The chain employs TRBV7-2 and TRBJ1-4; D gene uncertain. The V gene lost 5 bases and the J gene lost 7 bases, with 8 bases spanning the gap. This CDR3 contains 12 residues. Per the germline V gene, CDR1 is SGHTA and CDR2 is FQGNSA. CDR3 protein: CASSPRSEKLFF. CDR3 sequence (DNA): TGTGCCAGCAGCCCCCGGAGTGAAAAACTGTTTTTT.

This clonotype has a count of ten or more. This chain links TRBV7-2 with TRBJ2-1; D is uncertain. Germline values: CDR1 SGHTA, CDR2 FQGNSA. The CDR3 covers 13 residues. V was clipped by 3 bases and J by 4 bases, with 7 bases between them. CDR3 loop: CASSFSTYNEQFF. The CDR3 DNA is TGTGCCAGCAGCTTCAGCACTTACAATGAGCAGTTCTTC. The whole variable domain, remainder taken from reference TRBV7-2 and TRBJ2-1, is GAGVSQSPSNKVTEKGKDVELRCDPISGHTALYWYRQSLGQGLEFLIYFQGNSAPDKSGLPSDRFSAERTGGSVSTLTIQRTQQEDSAVYLCASSFSTYNEQFFGPGTRLTVL.